The 10 T cell receptor beta chains listed next were all sequenced from one sample in a study of blood T cell repertoires in COVID-19. Data came from immunoSEQ multiplex PCR; TCRdb stores just in-frame clones and leaves some out. The repertoire holds fewer than 300,000 clones, with roughly 80% as singletons. What was sequenced was PBMCs or T cells enriched from blood (not recorded which). All receptors come from a man aged 40-50 years who had been exposed to COVID-19.

The chain joins TRBV5-1 to TRBJ1-1; D unclear. Trimming took 4 bases from V and 1 from J, leaving 11 bases between them. The CDR3 loop spans 14 amino acids. Germline V lookup: CDR1 SGHRS, CDR2 YFSETQ. This chain's CDR3 is CASSRVAGNTEAFF. The DNA of the CDR3 is TGCGCCAGCAGCCGCGTGGCAGGGAACACTGAAGCTTTCTTT.

This chain's CDR3 is CATSREKTGQEKLFF. Here the CDR3 DNA reads TGTGCCACCAGCAGAGAGAAGACAGGTCAGGAAAAACTGTTTTTT. The gene calls are TRBV15 and TRBJ1-4, with D perhaps matching TRBD1 (6 bases). Trimming stripped 0 bases from V and 8 bases from J, with 13 bases between. Germline CDR1 reads LNHNV; CDR2 reads YYDKDF (reference sequence). The length of the CDR3 is 15 residues.

The genes are TRBV30 and TRBJ2-7; the D is unclear. There are 11 residues in the CDR3. Germline lookup yields CDR1 GTSNPN and CDR2 SVGIG (reference sequence). The ends were cut back, 2 bases at V and 5 bases at J, with 7 bases in the middle. CDR3: CAWSNLHEQYF. The CDR3 nucleotides are TGTGCCTGGAGTAATCTACACGAGCAGTACTTC. Full variable domain (rest looked up from reference TRBV30 and TRBJ2-7): SQTIHQWPATLVQPVGSPLSLECTVEGTSNPNLYWYRQAAGRGLQLLFYSVGIGQISSEVPQNLSASRPQDRQFILSSKKLLLSDSGFYLCAWSNLHEQYFGPGTRLTVT.

A few counts support this clone. One end of the junction is discordant with germline, which a read error may explain. The rearrangement joins TRBV5-1 to TRBJ1-5; a possible D gene is TRBD1 (5 bases). This CDR3 comprises 15 residues. Germline assignment: CDR1 SGHRS and CDR2 YFSETQ. The CDR3 is CARSLGPGGDQPQHF. CDR3 DNA sequence: TGCGCCCGCAGCTTGGGCCCGGGGGGGGATCAGCCCCAGCATTTT.

The V call is TRBV24-1, the J call TRBJ2-5; tentatively, D is TRBD1 (6 bases). V lost 2 bases to trimming and J lost 0 bases, with 12 bases between them. CDR3 size: 16 residues. Germline assignment: CDR1 KGHDR and CDR2 SFDVKD. CDR3 amino acids: CATSDYGTPYQETQYF. In DNA form, the CDR3 reads TGTGCCACCAGTGATTATGGGACACCGTACCAAGAGACCCAGTACTTC.

V usage is TRBV4-1 and J usage is TRBJ2-7, with TRBD1 identical over 8 bases. V shed 6 bases, J shed 5 bases, and the junction held 9 bases outside the gene matches. Germline-derived CDR1 and CDR2 are MGHRA and YSYEKL. The CDR3 has 14 residues. Here the CDR3 DNA reads TGCGCCAGCAGAGATGGACAGGGTCCCAACGAGCAGTACTTC. It encodes CASRDGQGPNEQYF.

The rearrangement joins TRBV29-1 to TRBJ1-4; D unclear. V lost 4 bases, J lost 5 bases, and 8 bases lay in between. The CDR3 contains 12 residues. From germline, CDR1 is SQVTM and CDR2 ANQGSEA. The CDR3 reads CSVGSQNEKLFF. In DNA form, the CDR3 reads TGCAGCGTTGGTAGCCAGAATGAAAAACTGTTTTTT.

The rearrangement uses TRBV7-3 and TRBJ1-4, with D unresolved. V lost 2 bases and J 10 bases, leaving 14 bases between the germline ends. In germline, CDR1 is SGHTA, CDR2 FQGTGA. The CDR3 is made up of 14 amino acids. DNA for the CDR3: TGTGCCAGCAGCTTACGCCCGGGAGTGGGAAAACTGTTTTTT. This translates into CASSLRPGVGKLFF.

The V gene is TRBV7-9, the J gene TRBJ1-2; possible D gene TRBD1, 5 bases. The CDR3 runs to 17 residues. Trimming cost V 4 bases and J 8 bases, with 26 bases left between them. CDR1 is SEHNR and CDR2 is FQNEAQ in the germline V gene (reference sequence). The CDR3 DNA reads as TGTGCCAGCAGCTCGAATACACCTTCCAGGGTCCGTGGAGGCTACACCTTC. Its protein product is CASSSNTPSRVRGGYTF.

Written as DNA, the CDR3 is TGTGCCAGCAGTCCGGACAGGTTGAATGGCTACACCTTC. This codes for CASSPDRLNGYTF. This sequence joins TRBV12-3 or TRBV12-4 and TRBJ1-2; 7 bases agree with TRBD1. With 5 bases clipped from V and 6 bases from J, the junction kept 6 bases outside the gene matches. This CDR3 has 13 residues.